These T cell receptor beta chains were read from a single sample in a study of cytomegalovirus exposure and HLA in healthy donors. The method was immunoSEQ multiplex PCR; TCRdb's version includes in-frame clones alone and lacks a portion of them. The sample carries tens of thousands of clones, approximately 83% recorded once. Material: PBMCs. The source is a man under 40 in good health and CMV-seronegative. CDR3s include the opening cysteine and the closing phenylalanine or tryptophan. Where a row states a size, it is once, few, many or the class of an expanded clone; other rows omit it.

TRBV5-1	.	CASSLLAGGLHNEQFF
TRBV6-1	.	CASGGQEPYEQYF
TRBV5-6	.	CASSLITTGVETQYF
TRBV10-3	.	CAISEEGQGSYEQYF
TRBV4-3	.	CASSQGVNEQFF
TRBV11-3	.	CASSSRGAGANVLTF
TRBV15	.	CATSRDRGTSTDTQYF
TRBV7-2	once	CASSPRAGGYGYTF
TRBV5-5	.	CASSTAGRETQYF
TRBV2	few	CASKGAGNSGANVLTF
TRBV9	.	CASSVVGGSTDTQYF
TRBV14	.	CASSQAGVGTQYF
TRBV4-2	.	CASSPRLAPSSYNEQFF
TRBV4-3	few	CASSQAGGPYNEQFF
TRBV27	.	CASSPIGTGTEGQFF
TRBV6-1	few	CASSTRTGRAYGYTF
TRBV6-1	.	CASSESRGHPYEQYF
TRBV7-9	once	CASSLPLNRNIQYF
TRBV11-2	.	CASSFRRGDPYEQYF
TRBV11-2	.	CASSLEGTGGNTIYF
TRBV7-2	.	CASSLGLAGGSQETQYF
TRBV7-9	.	CSSSLDGGGRYEQYF
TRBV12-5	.	CASGRWGDGTPVAKNIQYF
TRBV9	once	CASSVGDRSTDTQYF
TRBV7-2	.	CASSLTGTGGWNQPQHF
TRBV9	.	CASTATGSNEKLFF
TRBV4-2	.	CASSQVDSYEQYF
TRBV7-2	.	CASSFAGDYGYTF
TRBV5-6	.	CASSLEFGNPGDTQYF
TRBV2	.	CASSARRGGSYEQYF
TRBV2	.	CASSLGQSGAGDTQYF
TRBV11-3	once	CASSLDGGGGEQFF
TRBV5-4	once	CASSNRDRATYEQYF
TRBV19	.	CASSIGGEDTQYF
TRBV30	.	CAWGPDYEQYF
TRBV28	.	CASTPPESLREQYF
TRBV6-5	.	CASSYSRTTTYEQYF
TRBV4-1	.	CASSHQGQGSYEQYF
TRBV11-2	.	CASTSPRQGHTQYF
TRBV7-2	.	CASSSTGGRNEQFF
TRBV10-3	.	CATSSADEQYF
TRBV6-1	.	CASSGTRGSGEQYF
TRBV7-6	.	CASSLEGGNQPQHF
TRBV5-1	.	CASRGGLEAGNTIYF
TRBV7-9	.	CASSLQGNYGYTF
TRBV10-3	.	CAISPGGRASEQYF
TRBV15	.	CATSRAGRDNQPQHF
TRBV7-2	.	CASSSGQGFSQPQHF
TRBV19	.	CASTGGWTDTQYF
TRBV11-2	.	CASSSLDRAGELFF
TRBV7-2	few	CASSLQRGDNEQFF
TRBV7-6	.	CASSLGGVAGGPRDEQFF
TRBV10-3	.	CAISDTYRVSYEQYF
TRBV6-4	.	CASSDHSGTDTQYF
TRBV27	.	CASSPQGNYGYTF
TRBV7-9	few	CASSPPVSGGGNTIYF
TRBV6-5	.	CASSELALQETQYF
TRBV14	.	CASSLPIGEQYF
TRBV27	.	CASSSQAGGLTGELFF
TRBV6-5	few	CASSYGAGVEDGYTF